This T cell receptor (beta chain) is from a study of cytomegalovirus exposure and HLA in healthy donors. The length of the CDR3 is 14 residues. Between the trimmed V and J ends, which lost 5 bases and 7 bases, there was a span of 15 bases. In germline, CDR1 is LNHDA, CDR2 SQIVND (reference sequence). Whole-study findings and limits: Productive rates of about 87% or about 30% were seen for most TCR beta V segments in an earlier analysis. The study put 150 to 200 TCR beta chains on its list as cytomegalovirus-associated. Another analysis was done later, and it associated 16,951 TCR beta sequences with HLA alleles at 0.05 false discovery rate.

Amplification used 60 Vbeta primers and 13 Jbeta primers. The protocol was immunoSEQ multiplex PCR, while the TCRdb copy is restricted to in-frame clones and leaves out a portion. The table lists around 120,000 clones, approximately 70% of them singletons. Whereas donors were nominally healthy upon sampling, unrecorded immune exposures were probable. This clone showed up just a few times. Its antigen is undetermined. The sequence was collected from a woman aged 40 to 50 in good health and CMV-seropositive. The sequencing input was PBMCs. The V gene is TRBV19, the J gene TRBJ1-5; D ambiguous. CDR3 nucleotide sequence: TGTGCCAGTAGTGCTCCTTTAATGAGGCAGCCCCAGCATTTT. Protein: CASSAPLMRQPQHF. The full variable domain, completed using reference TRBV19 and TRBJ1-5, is DGGITQSPKYLFRKEGQNVTLSCEQNLNHDAMYWYRQDPGQGLRLIYYSQIVNDFQKGDIAEGYSVSREKKESFPLTVTSAQKNPTAFYLCASSAPLMRQPQHFGDGTRLSIL.